The entry that follows covers one TCR beta chain sequence. No antigen is known for it. The data stem from a study of cytomegalovirus exposure and HLA in healthy donors. Overall study context: Of the donors genotyped, a few hundred in all, 81% fell in the Caucasian-associated ancestry cluster. Study outcomes and limitations: A later analysis showed TCR association rates differing by HLA locus, peaking at DRB1 and lowest at HLA-C.

V dropped 1 base and J dropped 6 bases, with 13 bases sitting between them. The length of the CDR3 is 15 residues. In germline, CDR1 is SGHVS, CDR2 FQNEAQ. PCR employed 60 Vbeta and 13 Jbeta primers. Authors' data handling: Around 10 million shared chains were among approximately 80 million unique TCR beta chains counted in a later analysis. The protocol was immunoSEQ multiplex PCR, while the TCRdb copy is restricted to in-frame clones and leaves out a portion. D and trimming were read from the DNA, whereas the V and J calls and clone size are those reported in that table. This sample has about 160,000 clones, with roughly 87% found just once.

Sequenced sample: PBMCs. The chain recombines TRBV7-8 with TRBJ2-1; D not certain. This receptor was identified in a girl under 18 in good health and CMV-seropositive. The CDR3 sequence: CASSLDVSKLNEQFF. For the CDR3, the DNA is TGTGCCAGCAGCTTAGATGTCTCAAAACTCAATGAGCAGTTCTTC.